These 14 T cell receptor beta chains came from one sample sequenced in a study of T cell clones after liver transplantation. The protocol was immunoSEQ multiplex PCR, while the TCRdb copy is restricted to in-frame clones and leaves out a portion. The sample contains 65,000 to 70,000 clones, nearly 95% of which appear only once. The starting material was CD4+ T cells from blood, obtained roughly 25 months after liver transplant. The receptor source for this set is a human patient who received a liver transplant. Among the T cells, some may be from the graft donor.

The CDR3 sequence: CASSLDFSSGNTIYF. The CDR3 DNA is TGTGCCAGCAGCTTGGACTTTTCCTCTGGAAACACCATATATTTT. This chain links TRBV5-4 with TRBJ1-3; D uncertain. Deletions cut 0 bases from V and 0 bases from J, with 7 bases between. This CDR3 spans 15 amino acids. In germline, CDR1 is SGHNT, CDR2 YYREEE (reference sequence).

This chain links TRBV18 with TRBJ2-3; 9 bases align to TRBD2. In germline, CDR1 is KGHSH, CDR2 LQKENI. The CDR3 has 14 amino acids. Losses at the gene ends were 4 bases for V and 4 bases for J; bases not matched to a gene: 3. The CDR3 protein is CASSLAGEPDTQYF. CDR3 DNA: TGTGCCAGCTCACTAGCGGGAGAGCCAGATACGCAGTATTTT.

The chain has TRBV4-1 and TRBJ2-2; tentative D call: TRBD2 (5 bases). Trimming removed 4 bases at V and 5 bases at J, with 11 bases between. Germline V CDR1 and CDR2: MGHRA, YSYEKL. The CDR3 length is 14 residues. The CDR3 reads CASSRTRDTGELFF. The CDR3, as DNA: TGCGCCAGCAGCCGCACCCGGGATACCGGGGAGCTGTTTTTT.

This chain connects TRBV7-9 to TRBJ2-1; 10 bases align to TRBD2. V was clipped by 8 bases and J by 6 bases; unmatched bases: 19. Germline loops: CDR1 SEHNR, CDR2 FQNEAQ (reference sequence). This CDR3 comprises 18 residues. The CDR3 DNA reads as TGTGCCAGCGGATTGGCTGTGATAAGCGGGAGGGCCGGCAATGAGCAGTTCTTC. Its protein is CASGLAVISGRAGNEQFF. The full variable domain, its missing parts supplied by reference TRBV7-9 and TRBJ2-1, is DTGVSQNPRHKITKRGQNVTFRCDPISEHNRLYWYRQTLGQGPEFLTYFQNEAQLEKSRLLSDRFSAERPKGSFSTLEIQRTEQGDSAMYLCASGLAVISGRAGNEQFFGPGTRLTVL.

The CDR3 loop reads CAGGLGQGDEQYF. The CDR3 DNA reads TGTGCCGGAGGCTTAGGGCAGGGCGACGAGCAGTACTTC. The chain is built from TRBV2 and TRBJ2-5; the D call may be TRBD1 or TRBD2 (5 bases each). With the DNA end fitting TRBJ2-7 better, the J assignment may be wrong. This CDR3 spans 13 amino acids. The V gene's germline CDR1 is SNHLY and CDR2 FYNNEI.

The chain recombines TRBV5-4 with TRBJ1-2; weak D call: TRBD1 (5 bases). Germline V gene lookup returns CDR1 SGHNT and CDR2 YYREEE (reference sequence). The CDR3 runs 14 residues. The germline V and J ends were trimmed by 4 bases and 4 bases, with 14 bases remaining between them. The CDR3 loop is CASSGLGEGYGYTF. The CDR3 region has the DNA TGTGCCAGCAGCGGACTAGGGGAGGGCTATGGCTACACCTTC.

The chain has TRBV19 and TRBJ2-2; the D gene is possibly TRBD2 (5 bases). V was cut by 3 bases and J by 1 base, with 6 bases left in between. The CDR3 loop spans 14 amino acids. Germline CDR1 reads LNHDA; CDR2 reads SQIVND (reference sequence). The CDR3 coding sequence is TGTGCCAGTAGTATTGGACTGAACACCGGGGAGCTGTTTTTT. Amino acids: CASSIGLNTGELFF.

This chain connects TRBV29-1 to TRBJ1-2; no firm D call. CDR1 is SQVTM and CDR2 is ANQGSEA in the germline V gene. The CDR3 spans 10 residues. With 7 bases removed from V and 3 bases from J, the gap between germline ends came to 6 bases. The DNA for the CDR3 is TGCAGCGGGGGAGACTATGGCTACACCTTC. Its protein is CSGGDYGYTF.

The rearrangement uses TRBV27 and TRBJ2-1; 8 nucleotides match TRBD2. Germline CDR1 reads MNHEY; CDR2 reads SMNVEV (reference sequence). The V and J ends lost 4 bases and 1 base, in that order; junction bases with no gene match: 9. The CDR3 is 17 amino acids. The CDR3 coding sequence is TGTGCCAGCAGTTCCGCCCGGGGGGGCACATCCTACAATGAGCAGTTCTTC. This sequence encodes CASSSARGGTSYNEQFF.

The V and J genes are TRBV27 and TRBJ1-5; D is perhaps TRBD1 (6 bases). Trimming removed 7 bases at V and 5 bases at J, with 12 bases between. Germline V lookup: CDR1 MNHEY, CDR2 SMNVEV (reference sequence). The CDR3 loop spans 13 amino acids. For the CDR3, the DNA is TGTGCCAGCATTCGGGGGGCCGATCAGCCCCAGCATTTT. This sequence encodes CASIRGADQPQHF.

The chain recombines TRBV4-1 with TRBJ2-1, with D uncertain. CDR1 is MGHRA and CDR2 is YSYEKL in the germline V gene. This CDR3 region has 18 residues. Trimming removed 1 base at V and 7 bases at J, with 23 bases between. The CDR3 DNA is TGCGCCAGCAGCCAAGTAGCCCGACGGGCCCAAATAAATAATGAGCAGTTCTTC. Translation gives CASSQVARRAQINNEQFF.

The chain links TRBV7-2 to TRBJ1-3; the D is unclear. V was cut by 1 base and J by 0 bases, with 7 bases left in between. The CDR3 contains 15 residues. Germline V gene sequence: CDR1 SGHTA, CDR2 FQGNSA. The CDR3 sequence: CASSLGTGSGNTIYF. DNA of the CDR3: TGTGCCAGCAGCTTAGGAACGGGCTCTGGAAACACCATATATTTT.

The chain uses TRBV5-3 and TRBJ2-1; TRBD1 or TRBD2 may be the D gene (5 bases each). TRBV5-3 is an open reading frame, and its role is uncertain. The ends were cut back, 3 bases at V and 0 bases at J, with 16 bases in the middle. The CDR3 runs to 17 residues. The CDR3 here is CARSSDLQGPSYNEQFF. DNA for the CDR3: TGTGCCAGAAGCTCGGATCTTCAGGGACCCTCCTACAATGAGCAGTTCTTC.

The V and J genes are TRBV27 and TRBJ2-7; maybe TRBD2 (6 bases). The ends were cut back, 6 bases at V and 0 bases at J, with 9 bases in the middle. The V gene's germline CDR1 is MNHEY and CDR2 SMNVEV (reference sequence). The length of the CDR3 is 13 residues. CDR3 sequence: CASRISGSYEQYF. CDR3 sequence (DNA): TGTGCCAGCAGGATTAGCGGCTCCTACGAGCAGTACTTC.